Included here is one T cell receptor beta chain sequence, with context. Its matching antigen is unknown. This sample was included in a study of vaccination effects on CD4 cells after COVID-19. Expansion of antigen-specific CD4+ T cells with viral peptide pools was carried out by the ViraFEST assay before sequencing. The authors isolated CD4+ T cells after about 10 days of culture. On both days 3 and 7, half of the culture medium was replaced with IL-2 medium. The assay was immunoSEQ multiplex PCR, and TCRdb's table has in-frame clones only and misses some. The table records 20,000 to 25,000 clones, 73% of them present only once. Study-level results: The authors studied few convalescent patients and collected no early post-infection timepoints.

The material sequenced was CD4+ T cells from PBMCs cultured with HCoV-229E spike peptides, taken before COVID-19 vaccination. This receptor was identified in a human donor who received a COVID-19 vaccine.

CDR3 sequence: CAIKGTGTYEQYF. The CDR3 coding sequence is TGTGCCATCAAAGGGACAGGGACCTACGAGCAGTACTTC. The chain combines TRBV10-3 with TRBJ2-7; 9 bases are a match to TRBD1. The CDR3 length is 13 residues. Looked up from germline, CDR1 is ENHRY and CDR2 is SYGVKD. V lost 7 bases to trimming and J lost 2 bases; unmatched junction nucleotides: 3.